These 8 T cell receptor beta chains originate from one sample sequenced in a study of blood T cell repertoires in COVID-19. This table comes from immunoSEQ multiplex PCR, and its TCRdb copy is limited to in-frame clones, with some not included. Of about 96,000 clones listed, 84% were seen once; the top ten hold roughly 17%. The sequenced sample consisted of peripheral blood. The receptors stem from a woman aged 55-70 years with acute or convalescent COVID-19.

Concerning this clone itself: The identical CDR3 is also encoded by other nucleotide sequences in the sample. The chain links TRBV2 to TRBJ1-1; D perhaps matches TRBD1 (5 bases). The ends were cut back, 2 bases at V and 1 base at J, with 5 bases in the middle. The V gene's germline CDR1 is SNHLY and CDR2 FYNNEI. There are 13 residues in the CDR3. The CDR3 reads CASSERGNTEAFF. The CDR3 DNA follows: TGTGCCAGCAGTGAAAGGGGGAACACTGAAGCTTTCTTT.

J is TRBJ1-2 and V is TRBV2; D not resolved. The CDR3 extends over 13 amino acids. V shed 3 bases and J shed 6 bases, with 11 bases lying between them. Germline-derived CDR1 and CDR2 are SNHLY and FYNNEI. This chain's CDR3 is CASSEPLRDGYTF. The CDR3 bases are TGTGCCAGCAGTGAGCCCTTGAGGGATGGCTACACCTTC. Drawing the rest from reference TRBV2 and TRBJ1-2, the complete variable domain is EPEVTQTPSHQVTQMGQEVILRCVPISNHLYFYWYRQILGQKVEFLVSFYNNEISEKSEIFDDQFSVERPDGSNFTLKIRSTKLEDSAMYFCASSEPLRDGYTFGSGTRLTVV.

The rearrangement links TRBV5-1 to TRBJ2-7; D remains ambiguous. The germline V and J ends were trimmed by 2 bases and 1 base, with 16 bases remaining between them. In germline, CDR1 is SGHRS, CDR2 YFSETQ. The CDR3 has 16 residues. CDR3 bases: TGCGCCAGCAGCTTATCTACCGGGTCCTTATCCTACGAGCAGTACTTC. This sequence encodes CASSLSTGSLSYEQYF.

This clone was observed a handful of times. The chain joins TRBV14 to TRBJ2-3; a weak D match, TRBD1 (6 bases). Germline V lookup: CDR1 SGHDN, CDR2 FVKESK. This CDR3 has 14 amino acids. Deletions cut 1 base from V and 8 bases from J, with 13 bases between. For the CDR3, the DNA is TGTGCCAGCAGCCAAGGATCGAGGGGGAGTACGCAGTATTTT. Translation gives CASSQGSRGSTQYF.

The chain employs TRBV5-5 and TRBJ1-2, with 7 bases fitting TRBD1. Germline V gene lookup returns CDR1 SGHKS and CDR2 YYEKEE (reference sequence). The CDR3 is 12 residues long. With 4 bases clipped from V and 9 bases from J, the junction kept 6 bases outside the gene matches. This chain's CDR3 is CASSTRQGSYTF. The DNA of the CDR3 is TGTGCCAGCAGCACCAGACAGGGCAGCTACACCTTC.

The J gene is TRBJ1-2, the V gene TRBV19; 7 bases are shared with TRBD1. With V trimmed by 4 bases and J by 7 bases, 9 bases remained unmatched. The V gene's germline CDR1 is LNHDA and CDR2 SQIVND (reference sequence). The CDR3 extends over 14 amino acids. The CDR3 reads CASSNRTGLAGYTF. The CDR3 coding sequence is TGTGCCAGTAGTAACCGGACAGGTCTCGCTGGCTACACCTTC.

The sample holds a few counts of this clone. This rearrangement joins TRBV6-5 to TRBJ2-2, with D perhaps TRBD2 (5 bases). The V end was cut by 2 bases, the J end by 1 base, with 8 bases between. The CDR3 is 15 residues long. The V gene's germline CDR1 is MNHEY and CDR2 SVGAGI. The CDR3 sequence is CASSYIGGNTGELFF. As DNA, the CDR3 is TGTGCCAGCAGTTACATTGGAGGGAACACCGGGGAGCTGTTTTTT.

This clone showed up just once. V usage is TRBV5-1 and J usage is TRBJ2-3; a weak D match, TRBD1 (5 bases). The CDR3 covers 14 residues. Germline V gene lookup returns CDR1 SGHRS and CDR2 YFSETQ. The ends were cut back, 0 bases at V and 3 bases at J, with 8 bases in the middle. This CDR3 reads CASSLEQGTDTQYF. For the CDR3, the DNA is TGCGCCAGCAGCTTGGAGCAGGGAACAGATACGCAGTATTTT.